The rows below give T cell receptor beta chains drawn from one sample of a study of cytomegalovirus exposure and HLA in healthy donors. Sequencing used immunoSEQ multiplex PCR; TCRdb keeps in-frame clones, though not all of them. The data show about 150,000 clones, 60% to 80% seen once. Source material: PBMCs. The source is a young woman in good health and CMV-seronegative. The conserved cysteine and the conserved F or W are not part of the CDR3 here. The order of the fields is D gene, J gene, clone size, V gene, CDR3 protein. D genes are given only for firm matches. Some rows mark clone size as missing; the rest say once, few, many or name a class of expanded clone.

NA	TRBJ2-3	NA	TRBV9	ASSVGGDTQY
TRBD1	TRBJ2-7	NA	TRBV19	ASSPRTGREQY
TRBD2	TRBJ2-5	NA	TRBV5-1	ASSPRGGGETQY
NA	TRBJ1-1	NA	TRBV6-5	ASSYLGGNTEAF
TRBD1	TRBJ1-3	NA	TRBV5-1	ASSQTGGGNTIY
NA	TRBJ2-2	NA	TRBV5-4	ASSLVSGNTGELF
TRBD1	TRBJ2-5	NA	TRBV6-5	ASRTGGSETQY
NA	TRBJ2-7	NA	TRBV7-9	ASSSPGYEQY
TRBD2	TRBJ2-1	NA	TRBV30	AWKGRGATYNEQF
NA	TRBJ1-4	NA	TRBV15	ATSRLGEGFRNEKLF
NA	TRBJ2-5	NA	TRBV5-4	ASSLGGTTGETQY
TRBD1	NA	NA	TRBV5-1	ASSLISGGRGEQY
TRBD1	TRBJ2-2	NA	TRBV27	ASNGRGTQGELF
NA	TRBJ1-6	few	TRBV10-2	ASSDTQGTINSPLH
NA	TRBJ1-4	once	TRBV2	ASNLRAEEKLF
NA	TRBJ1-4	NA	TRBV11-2	ASSLGTSRNGEKLF
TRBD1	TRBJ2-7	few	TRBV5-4	ASSLDRGPYEQY
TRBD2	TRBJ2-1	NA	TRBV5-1	ASSPLSGTSGLGSYNEQF
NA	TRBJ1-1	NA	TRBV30	AWKRGTEAF
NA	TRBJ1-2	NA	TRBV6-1	ASSEALAIGYT
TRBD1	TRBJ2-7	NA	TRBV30	AWTNRGQLLTGQY
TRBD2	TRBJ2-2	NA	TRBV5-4	ASSTGGGAPGELF
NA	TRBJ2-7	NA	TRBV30	AWSAGTGAGEN
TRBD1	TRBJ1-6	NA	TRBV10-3	AISESDRDNSPLH
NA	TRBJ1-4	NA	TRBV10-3	AISDSPGVPDEKLF
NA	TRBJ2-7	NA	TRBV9	ASSVGPGGYEQY
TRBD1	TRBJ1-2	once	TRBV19	ASHSKDRGDYGYT
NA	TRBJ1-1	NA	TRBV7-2	ASSLGPLNTEAF